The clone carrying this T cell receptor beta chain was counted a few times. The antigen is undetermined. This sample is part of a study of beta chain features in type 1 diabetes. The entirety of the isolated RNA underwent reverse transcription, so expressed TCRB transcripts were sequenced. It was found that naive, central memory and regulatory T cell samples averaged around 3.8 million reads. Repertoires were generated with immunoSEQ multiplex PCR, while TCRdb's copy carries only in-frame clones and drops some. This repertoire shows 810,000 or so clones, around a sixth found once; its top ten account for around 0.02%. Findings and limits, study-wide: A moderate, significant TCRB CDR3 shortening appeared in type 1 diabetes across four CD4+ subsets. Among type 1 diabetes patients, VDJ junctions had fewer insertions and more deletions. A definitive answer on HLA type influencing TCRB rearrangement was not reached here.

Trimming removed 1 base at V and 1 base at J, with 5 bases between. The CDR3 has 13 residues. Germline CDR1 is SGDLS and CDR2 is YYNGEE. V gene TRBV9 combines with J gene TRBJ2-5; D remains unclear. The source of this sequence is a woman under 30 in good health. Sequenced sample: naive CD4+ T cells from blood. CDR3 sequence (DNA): TGTGCCAGCAGCGTACACCCCCAAGAGACCCAGTACTTC. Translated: CASSVHPQETQYF.